Below are 32 T cell receptor beta chains sequenced from a single sample in a study of response to subunit inactivated influenza vaccine. MiXCR, run by TCRdb on the RT-PCR reads, gives a single entry per CDR3 protein. The repertoire holds around 750,000 distinct CDR3 sequences, with 21% as singletons. Here the sequenced sample was PBMCs from blood, taken approximately 5 days after vaccination. The receptors come from a man aged 50-60 years who received an inactivated influenza vaccine.

The rearrangement links TRBV4-1 to TRBJ2-3; 10 bases line up with TRBD1. The CDR3 spans 15 residues. Germline values: CDR1 MGHRA, CDR2 YSYEKL. J lost 4 bases, V lost 4 bases, and 5 bases had no gene match. The CDR3 DNA follows: TGCGCCAGCAGCCCGACAGGGGGCGCCCCAGATACGCAGTATTTT. Protein product: CASSPTGGAPDTQYF.

Only a few counts were recorded for this clonotype. The chain carries TRBV5-1 and TRBJ2-7; D could derive from TRBD1 or TRBD2 (5 bases each). V was shortened by 3 bases and J by 4 bases, with 17 bases between the two germline ends. The V gene's germline CDR1 is SGHRS and CDR2 YFSETQ. The CDR3 consists of 15 residues. The CDR3 DNA reads as TGCGCCAGCAGCTCATTGACGGGACCGAGATACGAGCAGTACTTC. Its translation: CASSSLTGPRYEQYF. Supplemented by reference TRBV5-1 and TRBJ2-7, the full variable domain reads KAGVTQTPRYLIKTRGQQVTLSCSPISGHRSVSWYQQTPGQGLQFLFEYFSETQRNKGNFPGRFSGRQFSNSRSEMNVSTLELGDSALYLCASSSLTGPRYEQYFGPGTRLTVT.

A few counts support this clonotype. The chain uses TRBV6-2 or TRBV6-3 and TRBJ1-5; D is undetermined. The length of the CDR3 is 14 residues. The V end was cut by 0 bases, the J end by 0 bases, with 3 bases between. Germline loops: CDR1 MNHEY, CDR2 SVGEGT. In DNA form, the CDR3 reads TGTGCCAGCAGTTACTCGAGTAGCAATCAGCCCCAGCATTTT. This translates into CASSYSSSNQPQHF.

V and J are TRBV19 and TRBJ2-1, with 8 bases identical to TRBD1. This CDR3 spans 16 amino acids. The ends lost 1 base at V and 3 bases at J; junction bases unmatched: 5. Germline V gives CDR1 LNHDA, CDR2 SQIVND (reference sequence). The CDR3 here is CASSIALDRVYNEQFF. CDR3 coding DNA: TGTGCCAGTAGTATAGCCCTGGACAGGGTCTACAATGAGCAGTTCTTC.

This clonotype came up a few times. The chain employs TRBV7-9 and TRBJ2-2; 9 nucleotides align to TRBD1. V was clipped by 4 bases and J by 4 bases; unmatched bases: 7. Germline V CDR1 and CDR2: SEHNR, FQNEAQ (reference sequence). The CDR3 loop spans 16 amino acids. CDR3 in amino acids: CASSSRQGVPTGELFF. The CDR3 nucleotides read TGTGCCAGCAGCTCCAGACAGGGGGTCCCCACCGGGGAGCTGTTTTTT.

This clonotype appeared a few times. The V gene is TRBV7-9, the J gene TRBJ1-2; D ambiguous. This CDR3 is built from 14 residues. V gave up 0 bases and J gave up 3 bases, with 8 bases separating them. The germline V gene encodes CDR1 SEHNR and CDR2 FQNEAQ (reference sequence). The CDR3 sequence is CASSLASIHYGYTF. In DNA form, the CDR3 reads TGTGCCAGCAGCTTAGCCAGTATTCACTATGGCTACACCTTC.

On this clonotype: One end of the junction does not line up with germline, which may come from a read error. The chain combines TRBV7-8 with TRBJ2-1, with D perhaps TRBD2 (6 bases). Germline CDR1 and CDR2: SGHVS and FQNEAQ. The CDR3 extends over 13 amino acids. CDR3 residues: CASSPTPGDPSVF. DNA for the CDR3: TGTGCCAGCAGCCCTACACCGGGAGACCCGTCGGTCTTC.

This clonotype was observed a single time. The chain recombines TRBV5-1 with TRBJ2-1; 8 positions match TRBD1. The CDR3 extends over 15 amino acids. V shed 4 bases, J shed 8 bases, and the junction held 11 bases outside the gene matches. CDR1 is SGHRS and CDR2 is YFSETQ in the germline V gene. Here the CDR3 DNA reads TGCGCCAGCAGCCCGGGGACAGGTCAGCGCGATGAGCAGTTCTTC. Encoded protein: CASSPGTGQRDEQFF.

The rearrangement uses TRBV20-1 and TRBJ1-1; tentatively, D is TRBD1 (5 bases). Trimming pared 4 bases from V and 1 base from J, leaving 13 bases between. The length of the CDR3 is 14 residues. Germline V gene sequence: CDR1 DFQATT, CDR2 SNEGSKA (reference sequence). CDR3 residues: CSATTYDRNTEAFF. CDR3 DNA: TGCAGTGCTACAACCTACGACAGGAACACTGAAGCTTTCTTT.

This chain connects TRBV5-1 to TRBJ2-7; D is perhaps TRBD2 (5 bases). The CDR3 is 13 amino acids. The ends were cut back, 2 bases at V and 6 bases at J, with 12 bases in the middle. Germline V gene lookup returns CDR1 SGHRS and CDR2 YFSETQ. CDR3 sequence (DNA): TGCGCCAGCAGCTTCAGGTATGGGAGCGAGCAGTACTTC. Its translation is CASSFRYGSEQYF.

The V gene is TRBV24-1, the J gene TRBJ1-2; 7 bases match TRBD1. Germline CDR1 and CDR2: KGHDR and SFDVKD. The CDR3 has 14 residues. V shed 4 bases and J 6 bases; nucleotides not matched to a gene: 7. CDR3 sequence (DNA): TGTGCCACCAGTGAGGGCGACAGGGTAAATGGCTACACCTTC. It yields the protein CATSEGDRVNGYTF.

This chain connects TRBV10-3 to TRBJ2-1; 8 nucleotides line up with TRBD2. The CDR3 consists of 16 residues. With V trimmed by 7 bases and J by 11 bases, 19 bases remained unmatched. The germline gives CDR1 ENHRY, CDR2 SYGVKD. In nucleotides, the CDR3 is TGTGCCATCATGGGTAACCTGGCGGGGGGTGTCGATAAGCAGTTCTTC. It is translated as CAIMGNLAGGVDKQFF.

The chain joins TRBV27 to TRBJ2-1; TRBD1 matches at 8 bases. This CDR3 is built from 13 residues. Germline CDR1 is MNHEY and CDR2 is SMNVEV (reference sequence). The ends lost 3 bases at V and 13 bases at J; junction bases unmatched: 8. The CDR3 is CASSFSSRGLQFF. For the CDR3, the DNA is TGTGCCAGCAGTTTCTCTTCCAGGGGGCTCCAGTTCTTC.

This clonotype has more than one count but fewer than ten. CDR3 coding DNA: TGTGCCACCAGTGGCTCCTACAATGAGCAGTTCTTC. Translated, it gives CATSGSYNEQFF. This rearrangement joins TRBV24-1 to TRBJ2-1; no clear D gene. The CDR3 contains 12 residues. The germline V gene encodes CDR1 KGHDR and CDR2 SFDVKD. V shed 5 bases and J shed 0 bases, with 1 base lying between them.

The CDR3 coding sequence is TGTGCCAGCAGTTTATACGGGGCAGATACGCAGTATTTT. Its translation: CASSLYGADTQYF. This sequence joins TRBV12-3 or TRBV12-4 and TRBJ2-3, with D possibly matching TRBD2 (5 bases). This CDR3 has 13 residues. The V gene lost 2 bases and the J gene lost 4 bases, with 7 bases spanning the gap.

At least ten counts were recorded for this clonotype. J is TRBJ1-6 and V is TRBV5-1; D is ambiguous. CDR1 and CDR2 from the germline V gene are SGHRS and YFSETQ. V was pared by 0 bases and J by 8 bases, with 6 bases between. This CDR3 region has 13 residues. The CDR3 spells CASSLVSDSPLHF. DNA of the CDR3: TGCGCCAGCAGCTTGGTTTCGGATTCACCCCTCCACTTT.

The chain carries TRBV27 and TRBJ2-3; a possible D gene is TRBD2 (6 bases). Germline V gene data show CDR1 as MNHEY and CDR2 as SMNVEV (reference sequence). V gave up 5 bases and J gave up 2 bases, with 17 bases separating them. CDR3 size: 16 residues. CDR3 amino acids: CASSPTGDWVTDTQYF. The CDR3 DNA reads TGTGCCAGCAGTCCAACGGGGGATTGGGTCACAGATACGCAGTATTTT.

This clonotype was observed at least ten times. The chain joins TRBV6-1 to TRBJ2-5; D is unclear. Per the germline V gene, CDR1 is MNHNS and CDR2 is SASEGT. Trimming removed 7 bases from V and 1 base from J, with 10 bases in between. This CDR3 spans 13 amino acids. The CDR3 nucleotides read TGTGCCAGCAAATGGGCCTCCCAAGAGACCCAGTACTTC. It translates to CASKWASQETQYF.

This clonotype has only one observation. This chain links TRBV20-1 with TRBJ2-1, with TRBD2 as a possible D gene (5 bases). CDR1 is DFQATT and CDR2 is SNEGSKA in the germline V gene (reference sequence). The CDR3 has 16 residues. V was clipped by 0 bases and J by 0 bases, with 12 bases between them. The CDR3 sequence: CSARDLERSSYNEQFF. CDR3 DNA sequence: TGCAGTGCTAGAGATCTCGAGCGGAGCTCCTACAATGAGCAGTTCTTC.

This clonotype is a singleton in its sample. The rearrangement uses TRBV18 and TRBJ1-1; weak D call: TRBD1 (5 bases). The CDR3 is 12 amino acids. V lost 5 bases, J lost 8 bases, and 12 bases lay in between. Germline lookup yields CDR1 KGHSH and CDR2 LQKENI. As DNA, the CDR3 is TGTGCCAGCTCAACGGGGGGTAAGGAAGCTTTCTTT. Encoded protein: CASSTGGKEAFF.

This clonotype was recorded a few times. The chain combines TRBV7-9 with TRBJ2-7; 7 bases line up with TRBD2. This CDR3 is 16 amino acids long. V lost 5 bases to trimming and J lost 2 bases; unmatched junction nucleotides: 12. CDR1 SEHNR and CDR2 FQNEAQ come from the germline V gene (reference sequence). The CDR3 here is CASSIPRAGLPYEQYF. CDR3 nucleotides: TGTGCCAGCAGCATACCACGAGCGGGGCTCCCCTACGAGCAGTACTTC.

The table lists this clonotype with a few counts. The V gene is TRBV6-1, the J gene TRBJ1-5; tentative D call: TRBD1 (5 bases). Germline V gene data show CDR1 as MNHNS and CDR2 as SASEGT. Trimming left V 8 bases short and J 2 bases short, with 16 bases between. This CDR3 is built from 15 residues. The CDR3 DNA is TGTGCCAGCCCACACCGGGACCCTCGCAATCAGCCCCAGCATTTT. Protein product: CASPHRDPRNQPQHF.

The chain employs TRBV24-1 and TRBJ2-3; 7 nucleotides align to TRBD1. The CDR3 is 17 residues long. Per germline, CDR1 KGHDR and CDR2 SFDVKD. V lost 3 bases to trimming and J lost 0 bases; unmatched junction nucleotides: 8. The CDR3 reads CATSDPGDRSSTDTQYF. For the CDR3, the DNA is TGTGCCACCAGTGATCCTGGGGACAGATCTAGCACAGATACGCAGTATTTT.

The sample holds a few counts of this clonotype. This chain links TRBV5-1 with TRBJ1-4; 8 bases map to TRBD1. V lost 1 base to trimming and J lost 2 bases; unmatched junction nucleotides: 4. The germline CDR1 and CDR2 sequences are SGHRS and YFSETQ. The CDR3 sequence is 16 residues long. The CDR3 DNA is TGCGCCAGCAGCTTGCAGGGGGCGGAGACTAATGAAAAACTGTTTTTT. Translation gives CASSLQGAETNEKLFF.

This clonotype turned up a few times. CDR3 loop: CASRVSSTGELFF. The CDR3 bases are TGTGCCAGCAGGGTTAGCAGCACCGGGGAGCTGTTTTTT. The rearrangement uses TRBV12-3 or TRBV12-4 and TRBJ2-2; D is unclear. V shed 6 bases and J shed 4 bases, with 9 bases lying between them. The CDR3 is 13 amino acids.

The J gene is TRBJ1-2, the V gene TRBV20-1; 7 bases agree with TRBD1. With V trimmed by 5 bases and J by 0 bases, 3 bases remained unmatched. Germline V gene data show CDR1 as DFQATT and CDR2 as SNEGSKA (reference sequence). The CDR3 sequence is 13 residues long. The CDR3 DNA reads TGCAGTGCTCAGGGGGACCCTAACTATGGCTACACCTTC. Its translation: CSAQGDPNYGYTF.

The rearrangement uses TRBV30 and TRBJ2-1; D is unresolved. Germline lookup yields CDR1 GTSNPN and CDR2 SVGIG (reference sequence). The CDR3 sequence is 12 residues long. V lost 5 bases, J lost 5 bases, and 10 bases lay in between. CDR3 bases: TGTGCCTGGGGAGAATATAACAATGAGCAGTTCTTC. This gives the protein CAWGEYNNEQFF.

This sequence joins TRBV10-3 and TRBJ2-6; a possible D gene is TRBD2 (6 bases). The V end was cut by 5 bases, the J end by 4 bases, with 12 bases between. The germline V gene encodes CDR1 ENHRY and CDR2 SYGVKD. The CDR3 runs to 15 residues. The CDR3 DNA reads TGTGCCATCAGTTCGGAGGGCTCCGGGGCCAACGTCCTGACTTTC. Residues: CAISSEGSGANVLTF.

The chain joins TRBV18 to TRBJ1-2; D is possibly TRBD1 (5 bases). Germline V gene data show CDR1 as KGHSH and CDR2 as LQKENI. CDR3 length: 13 residues. V lost 0 bases, J lost 8 bases, and 10 bases lay in between. The DNA for the CDR3 is TGTGCCAGCTCACCACCGACCCGGGACGGCTACACCTTC. It codes for CASSPPTRDGYTF.

The chain joins TRBV30 to TRBJ2-3; D unclear. There are 12 residues in the CDR3. The germline V gene encodes CDR1 GTSNPN and CDR2 SVGIG (reference sequence). Between the trimmed V and J ends, which lost 2 bases and 4 bases, there was a span of 7 bases. CDR3: CAWSFPPDTQYF. CDR3 in DNA: TGTGCCTGGAGTTTTCCCCCAGATACGCAGTATTTT.

This clonotype turned up a few times. The chain uses TRBV6-1 and TRBJ1-5, with D maybe TRBD1 (5 bases). This CDR3 contains 12 residues. V lost 11 bases and J 9 bases, leaving 17 bases between the germline ends. Germline V CDR1 and CDR2: MNHNS, SASEGT. The CDR3 here is CAAAGSGGPQHF. The DNA of the CDR3 is TGTGCCGCCGCGGGGTCGGGGGGGCCCCAGCATTTT.

This chain links TRBV19 with TRBJ2-7; D unresolved. Per the germline V gene, CDR1 is LNHDA and CDR2 is SQIVND (reference sequence). This CDR3 has 13 amino acids. Trimming cost V 7 bases and J 2 bases, with 12 bases left between them. The CDR3 region has the DNA TGTGCCAGTACATCGGGCACCCCCTACGAGCAGTACTTC. Amino acid sequence: CASTSGTPYEQYF.